This T cell receptor beta chain was captured by sequencing in a study of CD8+ T cells in alopecia areata. Study-wide background: Oral tofacitinib (5 to 10 mg twice daily) was administered to treated patients. Study-wide points: Across lesional scalp, and particularly alopecia totalis/universalis, clonality surpassed that of normal scalp. Numerous clones, expanded in lesions, remained in scalp and blood during tofacitinib.

Sequencing relied on a cDNA template that was reverse transcribed from extracted RNA. Only in-frame clones appear in the TCRdb table, and some are missing; sequencing was by immunoSEQ multiplex PCR. The table shows roughly 220,000 clones, with 66% occurring only once. Described treatment: oral pan-JAK inhibitor, 5-10 mg twice daily. From PBMCs, CD4+ and CD8+ T cells were sorted. With respect to this clone: Its antigen is not identified.

The CDR3 length is 13 residues. Germline lookup yields CDR1 SNHLY and CDR2 FYNNEI. Trimming removed 3 bases from V and 5 bases from J; junction bases left unmatched: 4. The V gene is TRBV2, the J gene TRBJ2-7; the match to TRBD2 covers 7 bases. The receptor was derived from a human donor with alopecia areata. The specimen was CD4+ T cells sorted from blood, collected at week 44, from a patient treated with tofacitinib. The CDR3 nucleotides are TGTGCCAGCAGTGATTGGGGGGGTCACGAGCAGTACTTC. Residues: CASSDWGGHEQYF.